This TCR beta chain stems from a study of OX40 agonist ivuxolimab in advanced cancers. Study background: Patients were treated with ivuxolimab, an agonistic anti-OX40 (CD134) antibody. General observations from the study: Both CD4+ and CD8+ T cell populations in blood had undergone clonal expansion by week 6 at 0.1 to 3.0 mg/kg. Among expanded peripheral T cells, antigen specificity went undetermined.

As regards this clone: The target antigen is unknown. A junction boundary mismatches the germline segment, possibly from a read error.

Assay: immunoSEQ multiplex PCR; the TCRdb copy retains only in-frame clones and omits some. Here the sample spans about 95,000 clones, roughly 87% being singletons. Germline loops: CDR1 MGHRA, CDR2 YSYEKL. This CDR3 has 16 amino acids. This specimen consisted of CD4+ or CD8+ T cells sorted from blood, obtained in a trial of the OX40 agonist ivuxolimab. The chain recombines TRBV4-1 with TRBJ2-3; D is tentatively TRBD1 or TRBD2 (6 bases each). This TCR derives from an adult with an advanced solid tumor such as melanoma, head and neck, liver or kidney cancer. Here the CDR3 reads CASTQAEGKGHHTQYF. CDR3 in DNA: TGCGCCAGCACCCAAGCGGAGGGGAAGGGACACCATACGCAGTATTTT.